This paragraph reports one TCR beta chain. The sample is drawn from a study of CD8 T cells in Susac syndrome. With random hexamers, reverse transcription was performed on roughly 0.45 to 1 ug of RNA. Each CDR3 protein gets one entry after TCRdb re-called the immunoSEQ multiplex PCR reads with MiXCR. The sample contains about 250,000 distinct CDR3 sequences, 85% to 95% of which appear only once. Sequenced: CD4+ T cells from PBMCs. The TCR was taken from a human donor with multiple sclerosis.

The DNA for the CDR3 is TGTGCCAGCAGCTTGCCCGGGGGGCCCAGCACAGATACGCAGTATTTT. It codes for CASSLPGGPSTDTQYF. The V and J genes are TRBV5-4 and TRBJ2-3; weak D call: TRBD2 (7 bases). Looked up from germline, CDR1 is SGHNT and CDR2 is YYREEE (reference sequence). V lost 1 base and J 0 bases, leaving 12 bases between the germline ends. This CDR3 contains 16 residues.